This T cell receptor (beta chain) was recorded in a study of radiation and T cells in renal cell carcinoma. TCRdb's table, derived via immunoSEQ multiplex PCR, lists solely in-frame clones and lacks some. The data show around 9,000 clones, about 61% seen once. The germline CDR1 and CDR2 sequences are MNHNS and SASEGT. V trimming: 8 bases; J trimming: 5 bases; junction bases outside the gene matches: 10. This CDR3 is 15 amino acids long. The treatment denotes: treatment-naive control, cytoreductive nephrectomy. Clear cell pathology was present in this patient's renal cell carcinoma. As for this clone: Its specificity is not known.

Whole-study results and caveats: Compared with controls, irradiated tumors had more, larger dominant CDR3 motifs.

This material consisted of tumor tissue, taken from a patient whose treatment was nephrectomy without radiotherapy. This receptor was obtained from a man in his 60s with renal cell carcinoma. This chain connects TRBV6-1 to TRBJ2-2; 8 nucleotides line up with TRBD1. CDR3 DNA sequence: TGTGCCAGCTCCCTTACAGGGGGTGGGACCGGGGAGCTGTTTTTT. Protein product: CASSLTGGGTGELFF.